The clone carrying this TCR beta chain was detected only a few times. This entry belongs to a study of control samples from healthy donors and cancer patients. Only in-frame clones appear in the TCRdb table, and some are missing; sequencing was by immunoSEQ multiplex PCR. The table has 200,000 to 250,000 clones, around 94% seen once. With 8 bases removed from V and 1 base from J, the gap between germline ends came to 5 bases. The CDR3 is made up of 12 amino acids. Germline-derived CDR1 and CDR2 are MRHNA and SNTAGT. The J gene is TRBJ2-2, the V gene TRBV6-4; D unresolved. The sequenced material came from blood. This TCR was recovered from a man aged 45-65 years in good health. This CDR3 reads CASRKNTGELFF. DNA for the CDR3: TGTGCCAGCCGAAAGAACACCGGGGAGCTGTTTTTT.